This TCR beta chain was sequenced for a study of blood T cell repertoires in COVID-19. Study overall: Material from acute and convalescent COVID-19 was sourced from the United States, Italy and Spain. Sample material is recorded as cDNA or gDNA derived from T cells, B-cell-depleted T cells, or PBMCs.

Original analysis: How many nucleated cells were present was estimated from reference gene primer amplification. TCRdb keeps only in-frame clones here, not all; method: immunoSEQ multiplex PCR. Clonal size and the V and J genes are those of that table, whereas D and trimming came from the DNA. The sample lists approximately 230,000 clones; 70% to 90% were seen once. The length of the CDR3 is 14 residues. Between the trimmed V and J ends, which lost 0 bases and 5 bases, there was a span of 10 bases. CDR1 SEHNR and CDR2 FQNEAQ come from the germline V gene (reference sequence). The V call is TRBV7-9, the J call TRBJ1-1, with a tentative D call TRBD1 (6 bases). The TCR originated in a man aged 30 to 39 who had recovered from COVID-19. Sequenced material: peripheral blood. The CDR3: CASSLAGGGTEAFF. The CDR3 DNA is TGTGCCAGCAGCTTAGCGGGAGGGGGTACTGAAGCTTTCTTT. Together with reference TRBV7-9 and TRBJ1-1, the CDR3 gives the full variable domain: DTGVSQNPRHKITKRGQNVTFRCDPISEHNRLYWYRQTLGQGPEFLTYFQNEAQLEKSRLLSDRFSAERPKGSFSTLEIQRTEQGDSAMYLCASSLAGGGTEAFFGQGTRLTVV.